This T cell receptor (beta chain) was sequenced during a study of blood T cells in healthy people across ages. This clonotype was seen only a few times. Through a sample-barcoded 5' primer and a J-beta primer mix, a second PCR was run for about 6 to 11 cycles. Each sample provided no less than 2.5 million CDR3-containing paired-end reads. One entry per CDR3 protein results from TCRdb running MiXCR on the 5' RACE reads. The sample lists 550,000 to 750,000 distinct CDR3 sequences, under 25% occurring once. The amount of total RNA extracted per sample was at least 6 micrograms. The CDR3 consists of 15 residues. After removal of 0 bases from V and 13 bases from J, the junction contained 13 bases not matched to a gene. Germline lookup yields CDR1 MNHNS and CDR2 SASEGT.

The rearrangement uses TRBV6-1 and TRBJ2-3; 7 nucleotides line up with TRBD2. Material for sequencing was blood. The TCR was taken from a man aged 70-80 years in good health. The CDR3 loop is CASSEASPGRGWEYF. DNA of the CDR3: TGTGCCAGCAGTGAAGCCTCCCCAGGGCGGGGGTGGGAGTATTTT.